This TCR beta chain appears in the sequencing data of a study of blood T cell repertoires in COVID-19. In the study overall: The United States, Italy and Spain were the sources of the acute and convalescent COVID-19 samples. PBMCs, B-cell-depleted T cells, or T cells were the source of the cDNA or gDNA that made up the material.

Original processing methods: From reference gene primer amplification, estimates of nucleated cell counts were derived. TCRdb keeps only in-frame clones here, not all; method: immunoSEQ multiplex PCR. V, J and clone size are taken as reported in that table, and D and trimming were inferred from the DNA itself. The sample contains 330,000 or so clones, roughly 86% of which appear only once. Followed longitudinally, the Seattle patients had been enrolled during active infection. The table lists this clone with a count of one. V was shortened by 0 bases and J by 4 bases, with 8 bases between the two germline ends. CDR3 length: 14 residues. Germline V lookup: CDR1 MNHNY, CDR2 SVGAGI (reference sequence).

Sequencing was performed on peripheral blood. This chain joins TRBV6-6 and TRBJ2-3; D gene unclear. The receptor was isolated from a man aged 25-40 years with COVID-19, enrolled during active disease. DNA of the CDR3: TGTGCCAGCAGTTACTCGCAGGCATCAGATACGCAGTATTTT. This codes for CASSYSQASDTQYF.